This entry describes one T cell receptor (beta chain). This record belongs to a study of shared clonotypes between healthy human individuals. Clones were read by immunoSEQ multiplex PCR, and TCRdb kept only the in-frame ones, dropping some. In the table there are 2.3 million or so clones, roughly 93% of which are singletons. The junction had 7 bases not matched to a gene; V was cut back by 11 bases and J by 4 bases. In germline, CDR1 is MNHEY, CDR2 SMNVEV (reference sequence). The CDR3 contains 13 residues. The chain recombines TRBV27 with TRBJ2-3; 9 bases line up with TRBD1. This clonotype was obtained from a man between 18 and 29 years old in good health. Some clones in this sample may be carry-over from other donors' samples. What was sequenced was naive CD4+ T cells from PBMCs. Subset specified: CD45RA+ positively selected. In DNA form, the CDR3 reads TGTGCCTGGGGACAGGGTCGCGCAGATACGCAGTATTTT. Residues: CAWGQGRADTQYF.